This TCR beta chain was obtained from a study of cytomegalovirus exposure and HLA in healthy donors. Notes on the study in general: HLA restriction was apparent for most CMV-associated TCR beta chains in a later analysis.

The PCR had 60 Vbeta and 13 Jbeta primers. Profiled with immunoSEQ multiplex PCR; TCRdb holds only in-frame clones, not every one. The data show 140,000 or so clones, with roughly 74% seen just once and about 2.2% held by the top ten. This CDR3 has 14 residues. Unmatched junction bases numbered 4, after V lost 0 bases and J lost 6 bases. From germline, CDR1 is MNHNY and CDR2 SVGAGI (reference sequence). On this clone itself: Its cognate antigen is unknown.

The chain employs TRBV6-6 and TRBJ1-2; 7 bases are a match to TRBD1. The sequence was obtained from a woman aged 18-29 years in good health and CMV-seropositive. The sequenced material came from PBMCs. CDR3 residues: CASSYSARGDGYTF. CDR3 coding DNA: TGTGCCAGCAGTTACTCAGCCAGGGGGGATGGCTACACCTTC.